A single sample gave rise to the 18 T cell receptor beta chains below, sequenced in a study of molecular identifiers for immune sequencing clone quantification. TCRdb re-derived calls from the PCR reads in MiXCR, one entry per CDR3 protein. The sample has over 550,000 distinct CDR3 sequences, 25% seen once; the top ten hold 0.75% to 0.8%. Sample: naive CD8+ T cells from blood, with Jurkat cell RNA spiked in. Subset denoted: FACS-sorted CD8+CD4-CCR7+CD45RA+ naive T cells. The receptors derive from a human donor in good health. Some libraries in this study had Jurkat cell RNA spiked in.

The sample holds a few counts of this clonotype. The gene calls are TRBV7-6 and TRBJ2-7; TRBD2 aligns across 7 bases. The J segment lost 6 bases and the V segment lost 5 bases, leaving 16 bases of the junction unmatched. In germline, CDR1 is SGHVS, CDR2 FNYEAQ. This CDR3 has 16 residues. CDR3 region: CASSTEGLPHVGEQYF. The CDR3 region has the DNA TGTGCCAGCAGCACCGAGGGACTACCCCATGTAGGCGAGCAGTACTTC.

In this sample, this clonotype turned up many times. The rearrangement uses TRBV5-1 and TRBJ2-7; no clear D. Per germline, CDR1 SGHRS and CDR2 YFSETQ. This CDR3 contains 16 residues. V lost 1 base and J lost 5, with 19 bases in between. CDR3 DNA: TGCGCCAGCAGCTTGCTAGGACCGACCGCTCTGGACGAGCAGTACTTC. The encoded protein is CASSLLGPTALDEQYF.

The chain joins TRBV11-2 to TRBJ1-1; D unresolved. Germline lookup yields CDR1 SGHAT and CDR2 FQNNGV. V shed 7 bases and J shed 5 bases, with 14 bases lying between them. The CDR3 contains 13 residues. DNA of the CDR3: TGTGCCAGCACGCCCCTTCTGTGGACTGAAGCTTTCTTT. It yields the protein CASTPLLWTEAFF.

This clonotype showed up many times. V is TRBV7-2 and J is TRBJ2-7, with D perhaps matching TRBD2 (6 bases). Per germline, CDR1 SGHTA and CDR2 FQGNSA. Between the trimmed V and J ends, which lost 4 bases and 0 bases, there was a span of 10 bases. The CDR3 is 14 amino acids. The CDR3 protein is CASSSSGFSYEQYF. In DNA, the CDR3 is TGTGCCAGCAGCTCCAGCGGGTTCTCCTACGAGCAGTACTTC.

Note on this clonotype: A much larger clone differs from this one at a single base, so this may be a read error. The CDR3 coding sequence is TGCGCCAGTTCCAGGGACCAAGAGTCCCAGTACTTC. This sequence encodes CASSRDQESQYF. The chain has TRBV4-1 and TRBJ2-5; D could derive from TRBD1 or TRBD2 (5 bases each). Germline CDR1 reads MGHRA; CDR2 reads YSYEKL. The CDR3 consists of 12 residues.

This chain connects TRBV12-5 to TRBJ1-2; 7 bases fit TRBD1. V lost 2 bases, J lost 2 bases, and 11 bases stayed unmatched. The germline gives CDR1 LGHNT, CDR2 FRNRAP. The CDR3 runs to 17 residues. The CDR3 region is CASGLPLQGVGNYGYTF. DNA of the CDR3: TGTGCTAGTGGTTTGCCACTCCAGGGGGTAGGGAACTATGGCTACACCTTC.

This clonotype was counted between two and nine times. The rearrangement joins TRBV27 to TRBJ1-5, with 7 bases that match TRBD1. This CDR3 contains 14 residues. Germline CDR1 MNHEY, CDR2 SMNVEV (reference sequence). V lost 3 bases to trimming and J lost 7 bases; unmatched junction nucleotides: 6. The chain's CDR3 is CASSLTGTWQPQHF. DNA of the CDR3: TGTGCCAGCAGTTTGACAGGGACTTGGCAGCCCCAGCATTTT.

The sample holds many counts of this clonotype. The gene calls are TRBV12-3 or TRBV12-4 and TRBJ2-3; D is ambiguous. The CDR3 extends over 17 amino acids. Trimming cost V 1 base and J 5 bases, with 19 bases left between them. CDR3 DNA: TGTGCCAGCAGTTTAGAGTCTTACGGTCTTGGGAAAGATACGCAGTATTTT. Its translation: CASSLESYGLGKDTQYF.

This clonotype showed up just a few times. CDR3 sequence: CATFHKGSANTGELFF. The CDR3 DNA reads TGTGCCACGTTCCACAAAGGGTCAGCGAACACCGGGGAGCTGTTTTTT. The chain joins TRBV10-3 to TRBJ2-2; no clear D. Germline V lookup: CDR1 ENHRY, CDR2 SYGVKD. Deletions cut 10 bases from V and 0 bases from J, with 18 bases between. The CDR3 sequence is 16 residues long.

The gene calls are TRBV2 and TRBJ2-1; TRBD1 aligns across 10 bases. After removal of 9 bases from V and 1 base from J, the junction contained 3 bases not matched to a gene. The germline V gene has CDR1 SNHLY and CDR2 FYNNEI. CDR3 size: 14 residues. In DNA, the CDR3 is TGTGCCAGGAGGGGACAGGGGTCCTACAATGAGCAGTTCTTC. Its protein product is CARRGQGSYNEQFF.

This clonotype was observed a handful of times. The chain uses TRBV27 and TRBJ1-1; 12 bases are shared with TRBD1. In germline, CDR1 is MNHEY, CDR2 SMNVEV (reference sequence). The V segment lost 5 bases and the J segment 5 bases; nucleotides outside the gene matches: 9. CDR3 length equals 16 residues. CDR3 loop: CASSVGTGGAYTEAFF. CDR3 sequence (DNA): TGTGCCAGCAGTGTTGGGACAGGGGGCGCTTATACTGAAGCTTTCTTT.

This clonotype was seen ten or more times. The junction does not match germline at one end; this may be a read error. This chain links TRBV19 with TRBJ1-5; D call uncertain. Germline CDR1 and CDR2: LNHDA and SQIVND (reference sequence). The CDR3 extends over 14 amino acids. CDR3 loop: CASSLYDSNQPQHF. The CDR3 DNA reads TGTGCCAGTAGCCTTTATGATAGCAATCAACCCCAGCATTTT.

The chain joins TRBV7-6 to TRBJ2-7, with 10 bases lining up with TRBD1. Germline V lookup: CDR1 SGHVS, CDR2 FNYEAQ. V shed 3 bases, J shed 0 bases, and the junction held 11 bases outside the gene matches. The CDR3 is 18 residues long. CDR3 DNA: TGTGCCAGCAGCTTGTCCATGGCGAGGACAGGGGGCTCCTACGAGCAGTACTTC. Translating it yields CASSLSMARTGGSYEQYF.

In DNA, the CDR3 is TGCAGTGCTAGTAGGTCGGGGGTCAGTCTCGGCTACACCTTC. Its protein is CSASRSGVSLGYTF. The gene calls are TRBV20-1 and TRBJ1-2; D might be TRBD1 (5 bases). Per the germline V gene, CDR1 is DFQATT and CDR2 is SNEGSKA (reference sequence). The CDR3 has 14 amino acids. Trimming shortened V by 3 bases and J by 8 bases, and 19 bases separated the two germline ends.

This clonotype was counted between two and nine times. The junction shows a germline mismatch at one end, possibly a read error. The chain has TRBV27 and TRBJ1-1; D uncertain. Germline V gives CDR1 MNHEY, CDR2 SMNVEV (reference sequence). The CDR3 runs to 14 residues. CDR3 sequence: CAGSLLPPDTEAFF. In DNA form, the CDR3 reads TGTGCCGGCAGTTTATTACCCCCGGACACTGAAGCTTTCTTT.

This clonotype was detected a few times. The gene calls are TRBV7-9 and TRBJ2-1, with 11 bases that match TRBD2. The CDR3 sequence is 16 residues long. Germline V gene data show CDR1 as SEHNR and CDR2 as FQNEAQ (reference sequence). V lost 2 bases and J lost 8; bases outside the gene matches: 8. CDR3 loop: CASSLRGVAGGYEQFF. The CDR3 region has the DNA TGTGCCAGCAGCTTAAGGGGAGTAGCGGGGGGGTATGAGCAGTTCTTC.

This clonotype was seen many times. The chain joins TRBV4-1 to TRBJ1-6; possibly TRBD1 for D (5 bases). The CDR3 totals 14 residues. Germline CDR1 and CDR2: MGHRA and YSYEKL. Trimming stripped 0 bases from V and 10 bases from J, with 10 bases between. The CDR3 DNA reads as TGCGCCAGCAGCCAAGAGGGACCTGAGTCACCCCTCCACTTT. Its translation is CASSQEGPESPLHF.

About this clonotype: One end of the junction does not line up with germline, which may come from a read error. DNA for the CDR3: TGTGCCTGCCCCAATACCCCGGGATCCGGGGCGCTGTTTTTT. Translation gives CACPNTPGSGALFF. The chain couples TRBV30 to TRBJ2-2; D may be TRBD1 or TRBD2 (5 bases each). Germline CDR1 GTSNPN, CDR2 SVGIG (reference sequence). The CDR3 is 14 residues long.